This T cell receptor beta chain was found in a study of cytomegalovirus exposure and HLA in healthy donors. Regarding the study as a whole: It was in a later analysis that TCR association rates were seen to vary by HLA locus, highest for DRB1 and lowest for HLA-C. When a later analysis compared HLA-associated TCR beta chains with equally common others, the HLA-associated chains turned out to be more clonally expanded and to have lower generation probabilities. Sequence variants that were highly shared formed a cluster that was likely a sequencing artifact.

As regards this clone: The antigen remains undetermined.

Germline-derived CDR1 and CDR2 are MDHEN and SYDVKM. The V gene lost 7 bases and the J gene lost 2 bases, with 17 bases spanning the gap. The CDR3 loop spans 15 amino acids. The PCR had 60 Vbeta and 13 Jbeta primers. Source study methods: Per a later analysis, the number of unique TCR beta chains was about 78 million, of which 9 million to 14 million were shared. This table comes from immunoSEQ multiplex PCR, and its TCRdb copy is limited to in-frame clones, with some not included. The DNA gave D and trimming, while V, J and clone size come from that table. The data hold more than 130,000 clones, with around 77% observed a single time.

Material for sequencing was PBMCs. The rearrangement uses TRBV28 and TRBJ2-5; D perhaps matches TRBD1 (6 bases). The sequence derives from a woman aged 50 to 60 in good health and CMV-seronegative. The chain's CDR3 is CASIPGVFAQETQYF. In DNA form, the CDR3 reads TGTGCCAGCATACCAGGGGTCTTCGCACAAGAGACCCAGTACTTC. The whole variable domain, filled in from reference TRBV28 and TRBJ2-5, reads DVKVTQSSRYLVKRTGEKVFLECVQDMDHENMFWYRQDPGLGLRLIYFSYDVKMKEKGDIPEGYSVSREKKERFSLILESASTNQTSMYLCASIPGVFAQETQYFGPGTRLLVL.